This T cell receptor (beta chain) appears in the sequencing data of a study of cytomegalovirus exposure and HLA in healthy donors. For the study at large: When roughly 420 donors were genotyped, 80% to 90% of them were found to fall in the Caucasian-associated ancestry cluster. Findings and limits, study-wide: The records held CMV serostatus as the only immune exposure information. Sequencing depth across donors, presence/absence analyses assumed, was roughly uniform.

As concerns this clone: Its antigen is unidentified.

CDR3 length: 15 residues. CDR1 is SGHTA, CDR2 FQGNSA, per germline. The PCR ran on 60 Vbeta and 13 Jbeta primers. Clones were sequenced by immunoSEQ multiplex PCR, and TCRdb holds only the in-frame ones, with some missing. The listing contains under 200,000 clones. The sample taken for sequencing was PBMCs. This clonotype originated in a woman aged 18-35 years in good health and CMV-seropositive. V is TRBV7-2 and J is TRBJ2-5; 7 bases match TRBD2. TRBJ2-7 matches the DNA end more closely, so the J call is doubtful. CDR3 nucleotide sequence: TGTGCCAGCAGCTTAGCTGGCGGGGGATACTACGAGCAGTACTTC. It translates to CASSLAGGGYYEQYF.